The TCR beta chain under discussion was sequenced for a study of regulatory and conventional T cells in breast cancer (dated by TCRdb to 2013 to 2016). Compared with the rest of its sample, this clonotype is medium-sized (0.01 to 0.1%). Which antigen it targets is not known. Per-base qualities were not stored, and no clone one base away is much larger. The library was generated by PCR. The sequencer was an Illumina MiSeq. Using fastp trimming at Q25 and MiXCR clonotype assembly, TCRdb reanalyzed the public sequencing data and kept in-frame beta chains. Every entry covers one CDR3 protein and lists the most common genes and DNA from its rows. The sample profile shows about 1,000 distinct CDR3 sequences; about 30% of them were found once. Jointly, the top ten make up roughly a quarter of the sample. Measured from the cysteine to the phenylalanine, the CDR3 is 19 residues long. Only the CDR3 DNA is retained, 57 bases long and in frame from the first base. Trimming accounts for 1 base at V and 2 bases at J, while the number of junction bases matched to no gene is 18. The CDR1 and CDR2 encoded by the germline V gene (reference sequence) are DFQATT and SNEGSKA.

The chain couples TRBV20-1 to TRBJ2-3; 7 nucleotides in the junction match TRBD1. The origin of this receptor is a female donor with breast cancer. Specimen: conventional T cells from blood. CDR3 protein: CSARVAPIPFTGATDTQYF. The DNA sequence reads TGCAGTGCTAGAGTGGCCCCCATCCCCTTTACAGGGGCCACAGATACGCAGTATTTT.